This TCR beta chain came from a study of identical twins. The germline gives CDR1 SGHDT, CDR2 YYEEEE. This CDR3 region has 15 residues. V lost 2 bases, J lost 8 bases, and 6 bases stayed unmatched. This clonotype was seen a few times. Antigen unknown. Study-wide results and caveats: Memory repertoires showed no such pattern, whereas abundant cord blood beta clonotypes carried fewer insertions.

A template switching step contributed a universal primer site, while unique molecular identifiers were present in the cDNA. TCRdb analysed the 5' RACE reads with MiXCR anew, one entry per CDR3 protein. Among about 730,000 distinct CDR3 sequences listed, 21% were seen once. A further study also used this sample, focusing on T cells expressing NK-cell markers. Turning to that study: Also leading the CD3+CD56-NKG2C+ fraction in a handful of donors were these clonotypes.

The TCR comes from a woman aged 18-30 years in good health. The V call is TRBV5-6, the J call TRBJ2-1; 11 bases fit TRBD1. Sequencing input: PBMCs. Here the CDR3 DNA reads TGTGCCAGCAGCTTCCCGGGACAGGGGGTCCATGAGCAGTTCTTC. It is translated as CASSFPGQGVHEQFF.